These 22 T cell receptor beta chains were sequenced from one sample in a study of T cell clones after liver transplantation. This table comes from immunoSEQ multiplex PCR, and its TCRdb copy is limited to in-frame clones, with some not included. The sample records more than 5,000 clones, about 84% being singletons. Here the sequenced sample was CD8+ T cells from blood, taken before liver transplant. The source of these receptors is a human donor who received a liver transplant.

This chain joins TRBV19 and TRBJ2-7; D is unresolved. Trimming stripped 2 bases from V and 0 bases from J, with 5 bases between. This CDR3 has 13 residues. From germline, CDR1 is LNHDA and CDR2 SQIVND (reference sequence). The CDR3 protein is CASSISVSYEQYF. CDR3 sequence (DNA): TGTGCCAGTAGTATATCGGTCTCCTACGAGCAGTACTTC.

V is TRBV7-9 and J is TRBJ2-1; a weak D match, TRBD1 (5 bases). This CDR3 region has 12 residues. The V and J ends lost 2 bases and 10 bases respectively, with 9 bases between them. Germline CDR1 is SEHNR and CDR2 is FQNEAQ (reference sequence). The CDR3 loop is CASSLPGQEQFF. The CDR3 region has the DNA TGTGCCAGCAGCTTACCCGGACAAGAGCAGTTCTTC.

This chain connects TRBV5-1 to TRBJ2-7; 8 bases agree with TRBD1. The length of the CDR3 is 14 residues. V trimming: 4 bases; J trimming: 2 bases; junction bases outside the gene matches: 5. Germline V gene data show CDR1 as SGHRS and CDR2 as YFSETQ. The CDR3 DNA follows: TGCGCCAGCAGCCCGAACAGGGGGGCCTACGAGCAGTACTTC. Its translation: CASSPNRGAYEQYF.

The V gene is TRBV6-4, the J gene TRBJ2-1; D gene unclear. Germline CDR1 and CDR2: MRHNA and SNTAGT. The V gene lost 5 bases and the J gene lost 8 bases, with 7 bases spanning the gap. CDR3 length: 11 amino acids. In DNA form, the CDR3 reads TGTGCCAGCAGTTACCCGGATGAGCAGTTCTTC. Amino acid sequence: CASSYPDEQFF.

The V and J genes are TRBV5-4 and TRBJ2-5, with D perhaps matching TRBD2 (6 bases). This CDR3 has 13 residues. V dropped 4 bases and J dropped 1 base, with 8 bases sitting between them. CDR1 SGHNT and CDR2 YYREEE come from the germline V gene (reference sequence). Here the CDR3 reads CASSPGGQETQYF. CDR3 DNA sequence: TGTGCCAGCAGCCCCGGGGGCCAAGAGACCCAGTACTTC.

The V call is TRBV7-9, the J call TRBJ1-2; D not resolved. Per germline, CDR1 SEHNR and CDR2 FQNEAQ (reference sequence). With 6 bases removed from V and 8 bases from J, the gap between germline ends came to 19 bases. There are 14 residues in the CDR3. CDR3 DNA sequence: TGTGCCAGCAGGGAATCTGGTTCAGTGTGGGGCTACACCTTC. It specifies CASRESGSVWGYTF.

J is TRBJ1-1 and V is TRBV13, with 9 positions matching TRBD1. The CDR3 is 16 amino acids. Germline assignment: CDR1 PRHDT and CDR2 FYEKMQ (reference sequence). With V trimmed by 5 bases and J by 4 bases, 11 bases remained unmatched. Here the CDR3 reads CASSRGTGRFSTEAFF. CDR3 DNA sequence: TGTGCCAGCAGCCGCGGGACAGGGCGATTTTCCACTGAAGCTTTCTTT.

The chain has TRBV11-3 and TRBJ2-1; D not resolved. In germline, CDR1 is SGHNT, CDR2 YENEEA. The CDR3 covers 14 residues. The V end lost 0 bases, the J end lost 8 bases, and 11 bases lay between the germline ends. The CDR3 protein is CASSLDPGSDEQFF. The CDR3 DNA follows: TGTGCCAGCAGCTTAGATCCAGGTTCGGATGAGCAGTTCTTC.

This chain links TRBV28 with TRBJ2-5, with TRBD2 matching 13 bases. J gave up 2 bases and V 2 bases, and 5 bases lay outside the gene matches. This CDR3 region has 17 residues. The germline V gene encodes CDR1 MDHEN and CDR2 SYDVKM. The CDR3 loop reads CASSLRTSGGDQETQYF. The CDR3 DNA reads TGTGCCAGCAGTTTAAGGACTAGCGGGGGAGATCAAGAGACCCAGTACTTC.

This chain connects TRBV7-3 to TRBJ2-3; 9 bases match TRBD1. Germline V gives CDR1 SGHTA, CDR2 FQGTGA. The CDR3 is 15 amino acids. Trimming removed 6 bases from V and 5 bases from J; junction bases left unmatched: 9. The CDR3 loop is CASSSGTGRRDTQYF. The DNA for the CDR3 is TGTGCCAGCAGTTCCGGGACAGGGAGGAGAGATACGCAGTATTTT.

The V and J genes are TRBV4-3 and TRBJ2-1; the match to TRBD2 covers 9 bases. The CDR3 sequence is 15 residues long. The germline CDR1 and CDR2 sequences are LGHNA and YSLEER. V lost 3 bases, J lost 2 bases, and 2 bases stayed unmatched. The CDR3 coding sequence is TGCGCCAGCAGCCAGGCTAGCGGGGCCTACAATGAGCAGTTCTTC. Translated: CASSQASGAYNEQFF.

The CDR3 nucleotides are TGTGCCAGCAGTTACACCTATCCTGGGGGCTACACCTTC. Its protein is CASSYTYPGGYTF. V usage is TRBV6-6 and J usage is TRBJ1-2; D unclear. Trimming removed 2 bases at V and 8 bases at J, with 12 bases between. CDR1 and CDR2 (germline): MNHNY, SVGAGI (reference sequence). The CDR3 length is 13 residues.

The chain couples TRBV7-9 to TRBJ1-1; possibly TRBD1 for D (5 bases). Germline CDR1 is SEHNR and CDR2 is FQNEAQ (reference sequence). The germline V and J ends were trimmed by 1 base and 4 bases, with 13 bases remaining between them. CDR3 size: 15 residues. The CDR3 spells CASSLVSLQGTEAFF. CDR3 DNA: TGTGCCAGCAGCTTAGTTTCCCTGCAGGGCACTGAAGCTTTCTTT.

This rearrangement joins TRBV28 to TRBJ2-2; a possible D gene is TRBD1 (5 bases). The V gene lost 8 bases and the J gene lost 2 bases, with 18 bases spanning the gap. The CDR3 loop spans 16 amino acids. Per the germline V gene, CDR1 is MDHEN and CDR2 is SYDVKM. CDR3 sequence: CASRFPTELNTGELFF. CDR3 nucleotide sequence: TGTGCCAGCCGATTTCCGACAGAACTAAACACCGGGGAGCTGTTTTTT.

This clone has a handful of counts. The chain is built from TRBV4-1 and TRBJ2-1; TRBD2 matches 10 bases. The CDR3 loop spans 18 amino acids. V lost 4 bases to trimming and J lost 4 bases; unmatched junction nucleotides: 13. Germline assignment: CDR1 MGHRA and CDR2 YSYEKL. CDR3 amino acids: CASSPISPSGGSYNEQFF. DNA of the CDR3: TGCGCCAGCAGCCCCATTTCCCCTAGCGGGGGCTCATACAATGAGCAGTTCTTC.

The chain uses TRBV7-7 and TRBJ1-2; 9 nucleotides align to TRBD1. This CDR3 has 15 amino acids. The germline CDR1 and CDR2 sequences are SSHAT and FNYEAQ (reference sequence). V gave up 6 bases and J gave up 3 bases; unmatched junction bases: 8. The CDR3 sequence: CASSRRDRDYYGYTF. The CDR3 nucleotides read TGTGCCAGCAGTCGCCGGGACAGGGATTACTATGGCTACACCTTC.

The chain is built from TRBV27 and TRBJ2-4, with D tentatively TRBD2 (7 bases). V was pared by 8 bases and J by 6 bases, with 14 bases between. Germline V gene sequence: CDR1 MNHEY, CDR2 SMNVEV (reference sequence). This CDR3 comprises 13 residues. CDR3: CASSGEGVNIQYF. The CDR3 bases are TGTGCCAGCTCCGGGGAGGGGGTAAACATTCAGTACTTC.

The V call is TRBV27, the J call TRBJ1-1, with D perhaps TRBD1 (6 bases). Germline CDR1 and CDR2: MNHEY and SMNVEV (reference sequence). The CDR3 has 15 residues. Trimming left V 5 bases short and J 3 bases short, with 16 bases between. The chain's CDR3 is CASSTRTAFDTEAFF. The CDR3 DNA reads TGTGCCAGCAGTACCAGGACAGCCTTTGACACTGAAGCTTTCTTT.

CDR3: CASSDAYEQYF. The CDR3 coding sequence is TGTGCCAGCAGCGATGCGTACGAGCAGTACTTC. The chain employs TRBV9 and TRBJ2-7, with D uncertain. CDR1 and CDR2 from the germline V gene are SGDLS and YYNGEE. The CDR3 totals 11 residues. Trimming took 3 bases from V and 4 from J, leaving 5 bases between them. Together with reference TRBV9 and TRBJ2-7, the CDR3 gives the full variable domain: DSGVTQTPKHLITATGQRVTLRCSPRSGDLSVYWYQQSLDQGLQFLIQYYNGEERAKGNILERFSAQQFPDLHSELNLSSLELGDSALYFCASSDAYEQYFGPGTRLTVT.

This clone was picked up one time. This chain's CDR3 is CAKTGCSAKNIQYF. The CDR3, as DNA: TGTGCTAAAACAGGGTGTTCAGCCAAAAACATTCAGTACTTC. This chain joins TRBV21-1 and TRBJ2-4; TRBD1 is the table's D call, not checked against the DNA. TRBV21-1 represents a pseudogene. The CDR3 runs to 14 residues.

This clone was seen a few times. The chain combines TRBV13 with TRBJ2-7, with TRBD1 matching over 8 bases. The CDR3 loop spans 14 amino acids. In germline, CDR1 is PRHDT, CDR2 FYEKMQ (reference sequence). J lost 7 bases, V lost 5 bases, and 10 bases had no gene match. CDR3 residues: CASSEDRETGEQYF. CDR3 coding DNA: TGTGCCAGCAGCGAGGACAGGGAAACGGGGGAGCAGTACTTC.

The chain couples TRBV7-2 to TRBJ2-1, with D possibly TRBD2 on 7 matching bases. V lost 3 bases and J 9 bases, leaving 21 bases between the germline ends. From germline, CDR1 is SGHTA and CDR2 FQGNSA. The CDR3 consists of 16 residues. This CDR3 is CASSFGGPGGLVEQFF. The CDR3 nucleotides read TGTGCCAGCAGCTTCGGGGGGCCGGGGGGTTTGGTTGAGCAGTTCTTC. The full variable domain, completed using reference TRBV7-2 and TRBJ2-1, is GAGVSQSPSNKVTEKGKDVELRCDPISGHTALYWYRQSLGQGLEFLIYFQGNSAPDKSGLPSDRFSAERTGGSVSTLTIQRTQQEDSAVYLCASSFGGPGGLVEQFFGPGTRLTVL.